This TCR beta chain was captured in a study of T cell changes during pregnancy in multiple sclerosis. This table comes from immunoSEQ multiplex PCR, and its TCRdb copy is limited to in-frame clones, with some not included. Found here are about 69,000 clones, about 91% of them singletons; the top ten hold about 0.27%. The V and J ends lost 4 bases and 7 bases, in that order; junction bases with no gene match: 8. Per the germline V gene, CDR1 is MNHEY and CDR2 is SVGAGI. CDR3 length: 14 amino acids. This receptor was taken from a female donor in good health, enrolled as a control in a pregnancy study. This specimen was CD4+ T cells from peripheral blood mononuclear cells, taken in the third trimester of pregnancy. The V and J genes are TRBV6-5 and TRBJ1-2, with TRBD1 matching 8 bases. The CDR3 nucleotides read TGTGCCAGCAGTTTGGACAGGGAGGCCTCTGGCTACACCTTC. It encodes CASSLDREASGYTF.